This T cell receptor (beta chain) was captured by sequencing in a study of blood T cell repertoires in COVID-19. Overall study: PBMCs, B-cell-depleted T cells, or T cells provided the cDNA or gDNA that made up the material.

Germline V CDR1 and CDR2: LNHDA, SQIVND (reference sequence). Trimming left V 3 bases short and J 9 bases short, with 15 bases between. The CDR3 consists of 15 residues. Original processing methods: From reference gene primer amplification, estimates of nucleated cell counts were derived. TCRdb's table, derived via immunoSEQ multiplex PCR, lists solely in-frame clones and lacks some. Clone size and V and J calls were adopted from that table, with D and trimming inferred from the DNA. Of about 140,000 clones in the sample, about 79% were seen once. This receptor was taken from a woman aged 80 or over with active or convalescent COVID-19. The specimen sequenced was peripheral blood. The rearrangement uses TRBV19 and TRBJ1-6, with a weak D call TRBD1 (5 bases). The CDR3 bases are TGTGCCAGTAGTATCCAAACTGGGGCTGGTTCACCCCTCCACTTT. Its protein is CASSIQTGAGSPLHF. The full variable domain, completed using reference TRBV19 and TRBJ1-6, is DGGITQSPKYLFRKEGQNVTLSCEQNLNHDAMYWYRQDPGQGLRLIYYSQIVNDFQKGDIAEGYSVSREKKESFPLTVTSAQKNPTAFYLCASSIQTGAGSPLHFGNGTRLTVT.